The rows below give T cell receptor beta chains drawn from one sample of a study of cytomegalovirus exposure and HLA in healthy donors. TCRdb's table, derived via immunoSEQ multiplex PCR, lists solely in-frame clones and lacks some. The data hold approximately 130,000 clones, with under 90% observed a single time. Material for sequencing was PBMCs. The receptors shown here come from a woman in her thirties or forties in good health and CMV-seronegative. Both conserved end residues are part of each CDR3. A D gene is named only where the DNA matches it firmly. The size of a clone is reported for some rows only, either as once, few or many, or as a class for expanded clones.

cdr3_aa: CSVQVDTEAFF
cdr3_nt: TGCAGCGTTCAGGTGGACACTGAAGCTTTCTTT
j_call: TRBJ1-1
d_call: .
v_call: TRBV29-1
clone_size: few

cdr3_aa: CASSLGPGLTTEAFF
cdr3_nt: TGCGCCAGCAGCTTGGGCCCGGGTCTGACCACTGAAGCTTTCTTT
j_call: TRBJ1-1
d_call: .
v_call: TRBV5-1
clone_size: .

cdr3_aa: CASSLQTGGWGDTQYF
cdr3_nt: TGTGCCAGCAGCTTACAAACAGGGGGTTGGGGAGATACGCAGTATTTT
j_call: TRBJ2-3
d_call: TRBD1
v_call: TRBV7-2
clone_size: .

cdr3_aa: CASSLRVDWDEQYF
cdr3_nt: TGTGCCAGCAGTTTAAGGGTGGACTGGGACGAGCAGTACTTC
j_call: TRBJ2-7
d_call: .
v_call: TRBV27
clone_size: .

cdr3_aa: CASSVVSGAYNEQFF
cdr3_nt: TGTGCCAGCAGCGTAGTTAGCGGGGCGTACAATGAGCAGTTCTTC
j_call: TRBJ2-1
d_call: TRBD2
v_call: TRBV9
clone_size: .

cdr3_aa: CASSFRGGLYSNQPQHF
cdr3_nt: TGTGCCAGCAGTTTCAGAGGGGGCCTCTATAGCAATCAGCCCCAGCATTTT
j_call: TRBJ1-5
d_call: TRBD1
v_call: TRBV28
clone_size: .

cdr3_aa: CASSPPTGRTSYEQYF
cdr3_nt: TGTGCCAGCAGCCCCCCCACAGGCCGTACCTCCTACGAGCAGTACTTC
j_call: TRBJ2-7
d_call: .
v_call: TRBV7-9
clone_size: .

cdr3_aa: CASSLGLAGIRGGTDTQYF
cdr3_nt: TGTGCCAGCAGTTTGGGGCTAGCGGGAATTAGGGGCGGCACAGATACGCAGTATTTT
j_call: TRBJ2-3
d_call: TRBD2
v_call: TRBV28
clone_size: .

cdr3_aa: CASSPTGGTYEQYF
cdr3_nt: TGTGCCAGTAGTCCTACAGGAGGGACCTACGAGCAGTACTTC
j_call: TRBJ2-7
d_call: .
v_call: TRBV19
clone_size: once

cdr3_aa: CASSRKSTITEAFF
cdr3_nt: TGTGCCAGCAGCCGAAAGAGCACCATCACTGAAGCTTTCTTT
j_call: TRBJ1-1
d_call: .
v_call: TRBV14
clone_size: .

cdr3_aa: CSVRGYAAVSFF
cdr3_nt: TGCAGCGTCCGGGGGTATGCGGCGGTTTCTTTCTTT
j_call: TRBJ1-1
d_call: .
v_call: TRBV29-1
clone_size: .

cdr3_aa: CATTSGPHDGELFF
cdr3_nt: TGTGCCACCACTAGCGGACCCCATGACGGGGAGCTGTTTTTT
j_call: TRBJ2-2
d_call: TRBD2
v_call: TRBV7-2
clone_size: .

cdr3_aa: CASRRGSTDTQYF
cdr3_nt: TGTGCCAGCAGACGGGGGAGCACAGATACGCAGTATTTT
j_call: TRBJ2-3
d_call: .
v_call: TRBV9
clone_size: .

cdr3_aa: CATSGNRGSQETQYF
cdr3_nt: TGTGCCACCAGCGGGAACAGGGGATCCCAAGAGACCCAGTACTTC
j_call: TRBJ2-5
d_call: TRBD1
v_call: TRBV15
clone_size: .

cdr3_aa: CASSQVGGTDTQYF
cdr3_nt: TGCGCCAGCAGCCAAGTTGGAGGCACAGATACGCAGTATTTT
j_call: TRBJ2-3
d_call: .
v_call: TRBV4-1
clone_size: once

cdr3_aa: CASSLSMGYSNSYNEQFF
cdr3_nt: TGCGCCAGCAGCTTGTCGATGGGTTACAGCAACTCCTACAATGAGCAGTTCTTC
j_call: TRBJ2-1
d_call: .
v_call: TRBV5-1
clone_size: .

cdr3_aa: CASSLGGVGEKLFF
cdr3_nt: TGTGCCAGCAGCTTGGGGGGGGTCGGTGAAAAACTGTTTTTT
j_call: TRBJ1-4
d_call: .
v_call: TRBV5-6
clone_size: .

cdr3_aa: CSAESGAGYGYTF
cdr3_nt: TGCAGCGCCGAGAGCGGGGCCGGCTATGGCTACACCTTC
j_call: TRBJ1-2
d_call: .
v_call: TRBV29-1
clone_size: .

cdr3_aa: CASTREGIAYEQYF
cdr3_nt: TGTGCCAGCACCCGGGAAGGGATTGCGTACGAGCAGTACTTC
j_call: TRBJ2-7
d_call: .
v_call: TRBV6-1
clone_size: .

cdr3_aa: CASNPGLAVYEQYF
cdr3_nt: TGTGCCAGCAATCCGGGACTAGCGGTATACGAGCAGTACTTC
j_call: TRBJ2-7
d_call: TRBD2
v_call: TRBV28
clone_size: once

cdr3_aa: CASSLPGELFF
cdr3_nt: TGTGCCAGCAGCCTCCCCGGGGAGCTGTTTTTT
j_call: TRBJ2-2
d_call: .
v_call: TRBV9
clone_size: .

cdr3_aa: CASSQGTSADEQFF
cdr3_nt: TGCGCCAGCAGCCAAGGGACTAGCGCGGATGAGCAGTTCTTC
j_call: TRBJ2-1
d_call: TRBD2
v_call: TRBV4-3
clone_size: .

cdr3_aa: CAVAPSAGPDTQYF
cdr3_nt: TGTGCCGTAGCCCCATCAGCGGGCCCAGATACGCAGTATTTT
j_call: TRBJ2-3
d_call: .
v_call: TRBV6-4
clone_size: .

cdr3_aa: CASSQETGGYEQYF
cdr3_nt: TGCGCCAGCAGCCAAGAGACAGGGGGCTACGAGCAGTACTTC
j_call: TRBJ2-7
d_call: TRBD1
v_call: TRBV4-3
clone_size: .

cdr3_aa: CASSQGQGAQEQYF
cdr3_nt: TGTGCCAGTAGTCAAGGCCAGGGGGCTCAAGAGCAGTACTTC
j_call: TRBJ2-7
d_call: TRBD1
v_call: TRBV19
clone_size: .

cdr3_aa: CASSAGQSIGGELFF
cdr3_nt: TGTGCCAGCAGTGCCGGACAGTCGATCGGCGGGGAGCTGTTTTTT
j_call: TRBJ2-2
d_call: .
v_call: TRBV2
clone_size: .

cdr3_aa: CARSLGPLGTNQPQHF
cdr3_nt: TGTGCCAGAAGCCTTGGCCCTTTGGGCACAAACCAGCCCCAGCATTTT
j_call: TRBJ1-5
d_call: .
v_call: TRBV7-5
clone_size: .

cdr3_aa: CASSLVGDRRGGNTIYF
cdr3_nt: TGTGCCAGCAGCTTAGTGGGGGACAGGCGCGGTGGAAACACCATATATTTT
j_call: TRBJ1-3
d_call: TRBD1
v_call: TRBV7-9
clone_size: .

cdr3_aa: CASRQGAGELFF
cdr3_nt: TGTGCCAGCCGACAGGGGGCCGGGGAGCTGTTTTTT
j_call: TRBJ2-2
d_call: TRBD1
v_call: TRBV27
clone_size: .

cdr3_aa: CASSLIEATGELFF
cdr3_nt: TGTGCCAGCAGCTTAATTGAGGCCACCGGGGAGCTGTTTTTT
j_call: TRBJ2-2
d_call: .
v_call: TRBV7-9
clone_size: .

cdr3_aa: CASSFGQGGSYEQYF
cdr3_nt: TGTGCCAGCAGCTTTGGGCAGGGGGGCTCCTACGAGCAGTACTTC
j_call: TRBJ2-7
d_call: .
v_call: TRBV11-3
clone_size: .

cdr3_aa: CAVDRGTDTQYF
cdr3_nt: TGTGCCGTCGACAGGGGAACAGATACGCAGTATTTT
j_call: TRBJ2-3
d_call: TRBD1
v_call: TRBV6-1
clone_size: .

cdr3_aa: CASSSTVNTEAFF
cdr3_nt: TGTGCCAGCAGTTCCACAGTGAACACTGAAGCTTTCTTT
j_call: TRBJ1-1
d_call: .
v_call: TRBV13
clone_size: few

cdr3_aa: CASSQDSGVTQYF
cdr3_nt: TGCGCCAGCAGCCAAGACTCCGGGGTAACGCAGTACTTC
j_call: TRBJ2-7
d_call: .
v_call: TRBV4-3
clone_size: .

cdr3_aa: CASSPRGSVREQYF
cdr3_nt: TGTGCCAGCAGCCCCCGGGGTAGCGTGCGTGAGCAGTACTTC
j_call: TRBJ2-7
d_call: .
v_call: TRBV9
clone_size: .

cdr3_aa: CASSPTVNSGNTIYF
cdr3_nt: TGCGCCAGCAGCCCCACGGTCAACTCTGGAAACACCATATATTTT
j_call: TRBJ1-3
d_call: .
v_call: TRBV5-1
clone_size: .

cdr3_aa: CASSGHGTYNEQFF
cdr3_nt: TGTGCCAGCAGTGGACACGGGACCTACAATGAGCAGTTCTTC
j_call: TRBJ2-1
d_call: .
v_call: TRBV2
clone_size: .

cdr3_aa: CASSPGSMNTEAFF
cdr3_nt: TGCGCCAGCAGCCCAGGGTCCATGAACACTGAAGCTTTCTTT
j_call: TRBJ1-1
d_call: .
v_call: TRBV5-1
clone_size: .

cdr3_aa: CASSTRPGTEAFF
cdr3_nt: TGTGCCAGCAGCACTCGCCCCGGGACTGAAGCTTTCTTT
j_call: TRBJ1-1
d_call: .
v_call: TRBV11-3
clone_size: once

cdr3_aa: CASSQDWTGTFYGYPF
cdr3_nt: TGCGCCAGCAGCCAAGATTGGACAGGAACCTTCTATGGCTACCCCTTC
j_call: TRBJ1-2
d_call: TRBD1
v_call: TRBV4-1
clone_size: .

cdr3_aa: CASSPADRERGYTF
cdr3_nt: TGTGCCAGCAGCCCCGCGGACAGGGAACGCGGCTACACCTTC
j_call: TRBJ1-2
d_call: TRBD1
v_call: TRBV28
clone_size: .

cdr3_aa: CASHRGGVSYEQYF
cdr3_nt: TGTGCCAGCCATAGGGGCGGGGTCTCCTACGAGCAGTACTTC
j_call: TRBJ2-7
d_call: .
v_call: TRBV28
clone_size: once

cdr3_aa: CASSYSPDSYGYTF
cdr3_nt: TGTGCCAGCAGTTACTCGCCGGACTCCTATGGCTACACCTTC
j_call: TRBJ1-2
d_call: .
v_call: TRBV6-5
clone_size: .

cdr3_aa: CASSTREFRGYGYTF
cdr3_nt: TGTGCCAGCAGCACCCGGGAATTCAGGGGTTATGGCTACACCTTC
j_call: TRBJ1-2
d_call: .
v_call: TRBV13
clone_size: .

cdr3_aa: CASSPEGSLRTEAFF
cdr3_nt: TGCGCCAGCAGCCCGGAGGGGAGTCTGAGGACCGAAGCTTTCTTT
j_call: TRBJ1-1
d_call: .
v_call: TRBV5-1
clone_size: .

cdr3_aa: CATTGTSGFYEQYF
cdr3_nt: TGTGCCACCACCGGGACTAGCGGTTTCTACGAGCAGTACTTC
j_call: TRBJ2-7
d_call: TRBD2
v_call: TRBV6-8
clone_size: .

cdr3_aa: CASSSGQVLDNEQFF
cdr3_nt: TGTGCCAGCAGCTCGGGACAGGTTCTCGACAATGAGCAGTTCTTC
j_call: TRBJ2-1
d_call: TRBD1
v_call: TRBV7-3
clone_size: .

cdr3_aa: CASSLARLAGGSEQYF
cdr3_nt: TGTGCCAGCAGCTTAGCGAGGCTAGCGGGAGGTTCCGAGCAGTACTTC
j_call: TRBJ2-7
d_call: TRBD2
v_call: TRBV7-6
clone_size: .

cdr3_aa: CASSPPRGGAHEQYF
cdr3_nt: TGTGCCAGCTCACCACCTCGCGGGGGGGCCCACGAGCAGTACTTC
j_call: TRBJ2-7
d_call: TRBD2
v_call: TRBV18
clone_size: .

cdr3_aa: CASSYGGGTEAFF
cdr3_nt: TGTGCCAGCAGCTATGGCGGGGGCACTGAAGCTTTCTTT
j_call: TRBJ1-1
d_call: .
v_call: TRBV5-4
clone_size: .

cdr3_aa: CASKKQGGPSEQYF
cdr3_nt: TGTGCCAGCAAGAAGCAGGGAGGGCCCTCCGAGCAGTACTTC
j_call: TRBJ2-7
d_call: TRBD2
v_call: TRBV28
clone_size: few

cdr3_aa: CASSQFLAGGQETQYF
cdr3_nt: TGTGCCAGCAGCCAATTTCTAGCGGGGGGGCAAGAGACCCAGTACTTC
j_call: TRBJ2-5
d_call: TRBD2
v_call: TRBV4-2
clone_size: .

cdr3_aa: CASSLGQGSNQPQHF
cdr3_nt: TGCGCCAGCAGCTTGGGTCAGGGGAGCAATCAGCCCCAGCATTTT
j_call: TRBJ1-5
d_call: .
v_call: TRBV5-1
clone_size: .

cdr3_aa: CASSQDPPEPIPYGYTF
cdr3_nt: TGCGCCAGCAGCCAAGATCCGCCGGAGCCAATACCCTATGGCTACACCTTC
j_call: TRBJ1-2
d_call: .
v_call: TRBV4-1
clone_size: .

cdr3_aa: CASSQGLAGASETQYF
cdr3_nt: TGTGCCAGCAGCCAAGGCTTAGCGGGAGCTAGTGAGACCCAGTACTTC
j_call: TRBJ2-5
d_call: TRBD2
v_call: TRBV4-2
clone_size: .

cdr3_aa: CASSVGGQAISNQPQHF
cdr3_nt: TGTGCCAGCAGCGTCGGTGGGCAGGCGATTAGCAATCAGCCCCAGCATTTT
j_call: TRBJ1-5
d_call: .
v_call: TRBV5-4
clone_size: .

cdr3_aa: CASSYPLGEGYEQYF
cdr3_nt: TGTGCCAGCAGTTACCCACTCGGGGAGGGATACGAGCAGTACTTC
j_call: TRBJ2-7
d_call: TRBD2
v_call: TRBV6-5
clone_size: .

cdr3_aa: CASGSPPGQVISGANVLTF
cdr3_nt: TGTGCTAGTGGTTCACCACCGGGACAGGTAATCTCTGGGGCCAACGTCCTGACTTTC
j_call: TRBJ2-6
d_call: TRBD1
v_call: TRBV12-5
clone_size: .

cdr3_aa: CASSPNSRRGTPLHF
cdr3_nt: TGTGCCAGCAGCCCGAATAGTCGCAGGGGTACACCCCTCCACTTT
j_call: TRBJ1-6
d_call: .
v_call: TRBV9
clone_size: .